This entry describes one T cell receptor beta chain. Compared with germline, one end of the junction differs, possibly owing to a read error. From blood CD8+ and CD4+ T cells, TCR beta sequences were generated. Random hexamers were used to reverse transcribe the RNA input (about 0.5 to 1 ug). By means of immunoSEQ multiplex PCR, TCR beta CDR3 spanning 54 Vbeta and 13 Jbeta underwent amplification. One entry per CDR3 protein, called by TCRdb with MiXCR from the immunoSEQ multiplex PCR reads. This repertoire shows under 200,000 distinct CDR3 sequences, approximately 95% found once; its top ten account for 0.16%. The data were taken from a study of CD8 T cells in Susac syndrome. This CDR3 contains 12 residues. Germline-derived CDR1 and CDR2 are ENHRY and SYGVKD.

The source of this sequence is a human donor with multiple sclerosis. Sequencing was performed on CD8+ T cells from PBMCs. The rearrangement links TRBV10-3 to TRBJ2-4; TRBD1 matches at 9 bases. CDR3 sequence reads: CAISDRDREQDF. The CDR3 nucleotides read TGTGCCATCAGTGATCGGGACAGGGAACAGGACTTC.